This T cell receptor beta chain was captured in a study of blood T cell repertoires in COVID-19. At the level of the study: Both acute and convalescent COVID-19 samples were obtained from the United States, Italy and Spain. T cells, B-cell-depleted T cells, or PBMCs provided the cDNA or gDNA that served as material.

As processed by the authors: Using reference gene primer amplification, nucleated cell counts were estimated. Some clones are missing from TCRdb's copy, which holds only in-frame ones; the method was immunoSEQ multiplex PCR. V and J calls and clone size are given by that table; D and trimming were obtained from the DNA. Among approximately 70,000 clones listed, 85% to 95% were seen once. Trimming took 3 bases from V and 4 from J, leaving 21 bases between them. CDR1 is SEHNR, CDR2 FQNEAQ, per germline (reference sequence). The CDR3 runs to 17 residues. This chain joins TRBV7-9 and TRBJ2-5; the D gene is possibly TRBD2 (5 bases). This sequence originates from a woman aged 60 to 75 with active COVID-19. Sample: peripheral blood. CDR3 bases: TGTGCCAGCAGCTTGGAGGTCGTTTACGGGGTAACAGAGACCCAGTACTTC. Its translation: CASSLEVVYGVTETQYF.